Below are 15 T cell receptor beta chains sequenced from a single sample in a study of identifying expanded T cells in peripheral blood. TCRdb's copy holds only in-frame clones and misses some; the assay was immunoSEQ multiplex PCR. The table records around 76,000 clones, roughly 90% of them present only once. Material: blood. These receptors were taken from a person aged 18 to 75 in good health.

V usage is TRBV29-1 and J usage is TRBJ2-7, with TRBD2 identical over 12 bases. The CDR3 covers 14 residues. The junction had 8 bases not matched to a gene; V was cut back by 7 bases and J by 4 bases. CDR1 is SQVTM and CDR2 is ANQGSEA in the germline V gene. In nucleotides, the CDR3 is TGCAGCGCCACGCCTAGCGGGGGGGTTTACGAGCAGTACTTC. Translated, it gives CSATPSGGVYEQYF.

The chain is built from TRBV7-2 and TRBJ2-1; D is possibly TRBD2 (5 bases). Looked up from germline, CDR1 is SGHTA and CDR2 is FQGNSA. Between the trimmed V and J ends, which lost 5 bases and 1 base, there was a span of 12 bases. CDR3 size: 15 residues. Here the CDR3 DNA reads TGTGCCAGCAGCCCACAGCCGGGGTCCTACAATGAGCAGTTCTTC. Translated: CASSPQPGSYNEQFF. Full variable domain (remainder filled in from reference TRBV7-2 and TRBJ2-1): GAGVSQSPSNKVTEKGKDVELRCDPISGHTALYWYRQSLGQGLEFLIYFQGNSAPDKSGLPSDRFSAERTGGSVSTLTIQRTQQEDSAVYLCASSPQPGSYNEQFFGPGTRLTVL.

In this sample, this clone turned up a few times. This rearrangement joins TRBV10-3 to TRBJ2-7, with D possibly being TRBD2 (6 bases). Trimming cost V 11 bases and J 1 base, with 21 bases left between them. In germline, CDR1 is ENHRY, CDR2 SYGVKD. There are 15 residues in the CDR3. CDR3 residues: CAVRSGPSASYEQYF. Written as DNA, the CDR3 is TGTGCCGTCCGGAGCGGCCCTAGCGCATCCTACGAGCAGTACTTC.

The CDR3 loop is CASSIGLYRDNYGYTF. The CDR3 DNA sequence: TGTGCCAGTAGTATAGGCCTCTACAGGGATAACTATGGCTACACCTTC. The chain recombines TRBV19 with TRBJ1-2; TRBD1 might be the D (6 bases). V lost 1 base and J 1 base, leaving 13 bases between the germline ends. In germline, CDR1 is LNHDA, CDR2 SQIVND (reference sequence). The CDR3 consists of 16 residues. Looking up the rest from reference TRBV19 and TRBJ1-2 gives the full variable domain: DGGITQSPKYLFRKEGQNVTLSCEQNLNHDAMYWYRQDPGQGLRLIYYSQIVNDFQKGDIAEGYSVSREKKESFPLTVTSAQKNPTAFYLCASSIGLYRDNYGYTFGSGTRLTVV.

The gene calls are TRBV9 and TRBJ2-1; no reliable D call. Germline V CDR1 and CDR2: SGDLS, YYNGEE. Trimming cost V 0 bases and J 6 bases, with 7 bases left between them. CDR3 length equals 13 residues. The CDR3 DNA is TGTGCCAGCAGCGTAGGCTGGGTCAATGAGCAGTTCTTC. The encoded protein is CASSVGWVNEQFF.

The V gene is TRBV5-4, the J gene TRBJ1-4, with no clear D. CDR1 and CDR2 from the germline V gene are SGHNT and YYREEE (reference sequence). The CDR3 contains 12 residues. The V end lost 0 bases, the J end lost 5 bases, and 2 bases lay between the germline ends. The DNA of the CDR3 is TGTGCCAGCAGCTTGGAAAATGAAAAACTGTTTTTT. It encodes CASSLENEKLFF.

In DNA form, the CDR3 reads TGTGCCAGCACCCCCCTTCGAGACAGGAGCACAGATACGCAGTATTTT. It specifies CASTPLRDRSTDTQYF. The chain combines TRBV7-6 with TRBJ2-3, with D possibly being TRBD1 (6 bases). Germline V gene sequence: CDR1 SGHVS, CDR2 FNYEAQ. The CDR3 loop spans 16 amino acids. The V gene lost 7 bases and the J gene lost 0 bases, with 17 bases spanning the gap.

To note about this clone: This same CDR3 is encoded by further DNA sequences in the sample. This chain uses TRBV20-1 with TRBJ2-5; unclear D gene. The CDR3 totals 11 residues. Germline V gene data show CDR1 as DFQATT and CDR2 as SNEGSKA (reference sequence). The V gene lost 3 bases and the J gene lost 1 base, with 3 bases spanning the gap. Written as DNA, the CDR3 is TGCAGTGCTAGGGTCCAAGAGACCCAGTACTTC. Its translation is CSARVQETQYF.

Only a few counts were recorded for this clone. The chain couples TRBV11-2 to TRBJ2-7; TRBD1 agrees at 7 bases. The CDR3 extends over 14 amino acids. The germline CDR1 and CDR2 sequences are SGHAT and FQNNGV. The junction had 14 bases not matched to a gene; V was cut back by 4 bases and J by 11 bases. CDR3 nucleotide sequence: TGTGCCAGCAGCTCGACCGGGACAGCCTCCATCAAGTACTTC. Its protein product is CASSSTGTASIKYF. Drawing the rest from reference TRBV11-2 and TRBJ2-7, the complete variable domain is EAGVAQSPRYKIIEKRQSVAFWCNPISGHATLYWYQQILGQGPKLLIQFQNNGVVDDSQLPKDRFSAERLKGVDSTLKIQPAKLEDSAVYLCASSSTGTASIKYFGPGTRLTVT.

The chain uses TRBV15 and TRBJ2-5, with 8 bases that match TRBD2. The V gene's germline CDR1 is LNHNV and CDR2 YYDKDF (reference sequence). This CDR3 is built from 14 residues. After removal of 4 bases from V and 4 bases from J, the junction contained 5 bases not matched to a gene. The CDR3 nucleotides read TGTGCCACCAGCAAAGGACTAGCCCTAGAGACCCAGTACTTC. It translates to CATSKGLALETQYF.

This chain connects TRBV9 to TRBJ2-1; TRBD2 matches 9 bases. With 0 bases clipped from V and 10 bases from J, the junction kept 2 bases outside the gene matches. Per the germline V gene, CDR1 is SGDLS and CDR2 is YYNGEE. This CDR3 has 13 amino acids. The CDR3 sequence is CASSVALAGEQFF. DNA of the CDR3: TGTGCCAGCAGCGTAGCCCTAGCGGGGGAGCAGTTCTTC.

The gene calls are TRBV5-3 and TRBJ1-5; D ambiguous. TRBV5-3 is marked as an open reading frame, function uncertain. Deletions cut 6 bases from V and 3 bases from J, with 19 bases between. CDR3 length: 16 amino acids. The CDR3 DNA is TGTGCCAGAAATCTAAAAGTAGGGATTAACAATCAGCCCCAGCATTTT. Residues: CARNLKVGINNQPQHF.

The rearrangement links TRBV7-9 to TRBJ2-1, with D hard to call. V was shortened by 2 bases and J by 6 bases, with 5 bases between the two germline ends. The germline V gene has CDR1 SEHNR and CDR2 FQNEAQ (reference sequence). This CDR3 region has 12 residues. The CDR3, as DNA: TGTGCCAGCAGCTTAAGCCTCAATGAGCAGTTCTTC. Encoded protein: CASSLSLNEQFF.

The chain is built from TRBV7-3 and TRBJ2-1; tentatively, D is TRBD1 (6 bases). The germline gives CDR1 SGHTA, CDR2 FQGTGA. Trimming left V 3 bases short and J 6 bases short, with 12 bases between. CDR3 length: 14 residues. CDR3 bases: TGTGCCAGCAGCTTTTCAGGGGCGGGCAATGAGCAGTTCTTC. This encodes CASSFSGAGNEQFF.

J is TRBJ2-2 and V is TRBV30; 7 nucleotides match TRBD2. Germline V gives CDR1 GTSNPN, CDR2 SVGIG (reference sequence). This CDR3 has 13 amino acids. V lost 2 bases to trimming and J lost 6 bases; unmatched junction nucleotides: 3. This chain's CDR3 is CAWSFGGAGELFF. As DNA, the CDR3 is TGTGCCTGGAGTTTTGGGGGGGCCGGGGAGCTGTTTTTT.